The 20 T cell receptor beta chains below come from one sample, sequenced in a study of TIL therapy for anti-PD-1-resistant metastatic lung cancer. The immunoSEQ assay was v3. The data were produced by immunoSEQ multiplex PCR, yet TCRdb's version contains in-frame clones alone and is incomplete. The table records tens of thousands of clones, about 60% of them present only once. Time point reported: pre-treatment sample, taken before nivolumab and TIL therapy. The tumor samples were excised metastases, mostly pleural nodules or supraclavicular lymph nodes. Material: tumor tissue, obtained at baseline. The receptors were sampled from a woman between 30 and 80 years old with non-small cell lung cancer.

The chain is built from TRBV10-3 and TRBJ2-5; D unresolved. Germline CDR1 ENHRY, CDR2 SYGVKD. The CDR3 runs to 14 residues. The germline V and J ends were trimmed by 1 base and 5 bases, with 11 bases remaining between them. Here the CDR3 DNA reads TGTGCCATCAGTGAGTTTACAGATGGGGAGACCCAGTACTTC. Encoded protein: CAISEFTDGETQYF.

CDR3 sequence (DNA): TGTGCCAGCAGCCAAGTTTGGCCGGCGAACTACGAGCAGTACTTC. Protein product: CASSQVWPANYEQYF. The chain links TRBV14 to TRBJ2-7; D is undetermined. The V gene's germline CDR1 is SGHDN and CDR2 FVKESK. Trimming cost V 1 base and J 3 bases, with 13 bases left between them. This CDR3 comprises 15 residues.

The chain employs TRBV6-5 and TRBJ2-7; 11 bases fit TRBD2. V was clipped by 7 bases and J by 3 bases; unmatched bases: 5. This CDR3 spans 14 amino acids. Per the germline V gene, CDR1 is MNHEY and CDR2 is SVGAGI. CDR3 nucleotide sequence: TGTGCCAGCAAAAGACTAGCGGGAATCTACGAGCAGTACTTC. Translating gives CASKRLAGIYEQYF.

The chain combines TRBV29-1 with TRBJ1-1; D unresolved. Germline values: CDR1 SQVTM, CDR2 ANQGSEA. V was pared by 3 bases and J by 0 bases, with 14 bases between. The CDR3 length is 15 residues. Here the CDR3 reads CSVEDLWEMNTEAFF. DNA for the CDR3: TGCAGCGTTGAGGACCTTTGGGAAATGAACACTGAAGCTTTCTTT.

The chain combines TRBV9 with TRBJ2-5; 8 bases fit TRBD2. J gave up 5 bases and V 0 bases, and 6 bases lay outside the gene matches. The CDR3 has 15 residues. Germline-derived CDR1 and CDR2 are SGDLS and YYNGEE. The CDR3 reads CASSVDPGGGETQYF. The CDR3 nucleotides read TGTGCCAGCAGCGTAGACCCGGGAGGGGGGGAGACCCAGTACTTC.

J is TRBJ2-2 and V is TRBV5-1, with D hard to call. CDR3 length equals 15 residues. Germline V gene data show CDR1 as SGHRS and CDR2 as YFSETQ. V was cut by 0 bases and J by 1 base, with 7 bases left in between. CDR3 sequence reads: CASSLGSQNTGELFF. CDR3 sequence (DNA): TGCGCCAGCAGCTTGGGGAGCCAGAACACCGGGGAGCTGTTTTTT.

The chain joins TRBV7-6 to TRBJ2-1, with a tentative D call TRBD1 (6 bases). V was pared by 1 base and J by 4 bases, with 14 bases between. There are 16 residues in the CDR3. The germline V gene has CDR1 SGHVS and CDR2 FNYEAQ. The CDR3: CASSLEKGQLYNEQFF. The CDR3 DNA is TGTGCCAGCAGCTTAGAGAAAGGACAGTTGTACAATGAGCAGTTCTTC.

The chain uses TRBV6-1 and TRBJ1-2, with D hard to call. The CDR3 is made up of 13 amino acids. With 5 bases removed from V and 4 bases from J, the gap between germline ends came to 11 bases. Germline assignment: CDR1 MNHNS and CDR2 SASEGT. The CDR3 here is CASSRELGYGYTF. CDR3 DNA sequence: TGTGCCAGCAGTCGGGAGTTGGGCTATGGCTACACCTTC.

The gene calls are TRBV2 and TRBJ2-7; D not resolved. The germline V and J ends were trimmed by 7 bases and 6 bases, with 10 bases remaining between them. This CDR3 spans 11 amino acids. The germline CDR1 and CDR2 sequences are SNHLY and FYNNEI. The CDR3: CASIDPFEQYF. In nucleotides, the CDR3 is TGTGCCAGCATAGACCCATTCGAGCAGTACTTC.

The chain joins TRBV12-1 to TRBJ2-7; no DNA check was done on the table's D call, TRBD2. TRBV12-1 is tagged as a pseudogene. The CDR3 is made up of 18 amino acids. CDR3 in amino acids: CASSFAPKRGGSYNEQYF. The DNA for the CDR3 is TGTGCCAGCAGCTTCGCCCCCAAAAGGGGGGGAAGCTACAACGAGCAGTACTTC.

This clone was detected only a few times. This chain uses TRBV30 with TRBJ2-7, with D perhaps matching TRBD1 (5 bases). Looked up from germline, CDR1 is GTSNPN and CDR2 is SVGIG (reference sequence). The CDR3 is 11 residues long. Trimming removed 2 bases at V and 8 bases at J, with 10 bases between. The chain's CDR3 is CAWSRTGQQYF. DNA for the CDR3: TGTGCCTGGAGTCGAACAGGACAGCAGTACTTC.

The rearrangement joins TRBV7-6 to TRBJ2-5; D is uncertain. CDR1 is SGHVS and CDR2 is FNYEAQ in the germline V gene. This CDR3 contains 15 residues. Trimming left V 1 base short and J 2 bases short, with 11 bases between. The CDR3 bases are TGTGCCAGCAGCTTAGGAGTCTTGACTCAAGAGACCCAGTACTTC. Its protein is CASSLGVLTQETQYF.

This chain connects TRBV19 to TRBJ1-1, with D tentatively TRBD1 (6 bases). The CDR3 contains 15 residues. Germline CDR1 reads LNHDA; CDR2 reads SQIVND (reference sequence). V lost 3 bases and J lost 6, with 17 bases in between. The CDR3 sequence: CASSMLRGRVPEAFF. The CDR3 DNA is TGTGCCAGTAGTATGTTACGGGGGCGCGTCCCTGAAGCTTTCTTT.

Here the CDR3 reads CASSFPGGMNTGELFF. CDR3 nucleotides: TGTGCCAGCAGCTTTCCGGGAGGAATGAACACCGGGGAGCTGTTTTTT. The genes are TRBV7-6 and TRBJ2-2; TRBD2 agrees at 7 bases. Germline CDR1 is SGHVS and CDR2 is FNYEAQ. The V gene end was trimmed by 3 bases and the J gene end by 1 base; junction bases not matched to a gene: 5. CDR3 size: 16 residues. The full variable domain, with the rest looked up from reference TRBV7-6 and TRBJ2-2, is GAGVSQSPRYKVTKRGQDVALRCDPISGHVSLYWYRQALGQGPEFLTYFNYEAQQDKSGLPNDRFSAERPEGSISTLTIQRTEQRDSAMYRCASSFPGGMNTGELFFGEGSRLTVL.

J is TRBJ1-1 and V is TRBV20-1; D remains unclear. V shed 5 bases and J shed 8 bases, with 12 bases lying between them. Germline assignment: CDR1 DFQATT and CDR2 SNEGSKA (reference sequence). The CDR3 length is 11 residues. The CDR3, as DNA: TGCAGTGCTCTAAGACCAAACGAAGCTTTCTTT. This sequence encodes CSALRPNEAFF.

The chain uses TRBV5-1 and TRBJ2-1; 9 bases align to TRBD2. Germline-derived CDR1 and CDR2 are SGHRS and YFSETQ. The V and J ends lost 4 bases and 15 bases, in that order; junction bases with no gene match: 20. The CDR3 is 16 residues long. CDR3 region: CASSLQGTSSLPPPFF. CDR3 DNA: TGCGCCAGCAGCCTGCAAGGGACTAGCTCCCTCCCCCCCCCGTTCTTC.

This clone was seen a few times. The DNA for the CDR3 is TGTGCCAGTAAACAGGACAGGATGAGAAGCGGCTACACCTTC. Its protein is CASKQDRMRSGYTF. V is TRBV19 and J is TRBJ1-2; the match to TRBD1 covers 7 bases. Germline V gene data show CDR1 as LNHDA and CDR2 as SQIVND (reference sequence). This CDR3 contains 14 residues. V lost 7 bases and J lost 8; bases outside the gene matches: 13.

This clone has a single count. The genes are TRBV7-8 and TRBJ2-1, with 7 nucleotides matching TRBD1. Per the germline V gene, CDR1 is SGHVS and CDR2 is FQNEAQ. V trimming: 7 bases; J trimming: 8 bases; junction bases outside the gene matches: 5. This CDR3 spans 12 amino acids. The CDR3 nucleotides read TGTGCCAGCACCCAGGGACAGTATGAGCAGTTCTTC. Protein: CASTQGQYEQFF.

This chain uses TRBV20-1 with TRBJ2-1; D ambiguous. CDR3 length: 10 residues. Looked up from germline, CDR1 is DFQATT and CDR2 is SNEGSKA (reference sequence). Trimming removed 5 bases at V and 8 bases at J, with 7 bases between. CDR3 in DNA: TGCAGTGCTGGTAGGGATGAGCAGTTCTTC. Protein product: CSAGRDEQFF.

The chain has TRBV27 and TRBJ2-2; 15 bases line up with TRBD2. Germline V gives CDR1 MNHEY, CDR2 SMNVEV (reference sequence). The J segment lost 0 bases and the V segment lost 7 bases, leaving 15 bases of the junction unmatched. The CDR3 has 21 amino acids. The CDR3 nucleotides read TGTGCCAGCATCAAGAAGCGGGGACTAGCGGGAGGCATCACGAACACCGGGGAGCTGTTTTTT. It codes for CASIKKRGLAGGITNTGELFF.